What follows describes a single TCR beta chain. The sample comes from a study of shared clonotypes between healthy human individuals. Data came from immunoSEQ multiplex PCR; TCRdb stores just in-frame clones and leaves some out. Altogether roughly 320,000 clones are present, 87% being singletons, with the ten largest covering 15% to 20%. From germline, CDR1 is WNHNN and CDR2 SYGVQD (reference sequence). This CDR3 has 15 amino acids. After removal of 3 bases from V and 4 bases from J, the junction contained 6 bases not matched to a gene. The chain recombines TRBV10-1 with TRBJ2-3; 8 nucleotides agree with TRBD1. The sequencing sample was made of memory CD8+ T cells sorted from blood. Described subset: CD45RO+ cells pooled with CCR7-negative TemRA cells. The TCR comes from a man aged 18 to 30 in good health. The CDR3 reads CASSDTGGRADTQYF. For the CDR3, the DNA is TGCGCCAGCAGTGATACAGGGGGAAGGGCAGATACGCAGTATTTT.